This T cell receptor beta chain was sequenced in a study of molecular identifiers for immune sequencing clone quantification. Broader study findings: In cases of identical TCR molecules sharing a barcode, highly expanded clone sizes could be underestimated. Over 99% of CMV-specific effector molecules, but under 1% of naive ones, were in clones above 20 copies.

Points on this clonotype: The antigen remains undetermined.

MiXCR, applied by TCRdb to the PCR reads, yields one record per CDR3 protein. The repertoire has approximately 680,000 distinct CDR3 sequences, around 25% of them found once; the top ten carry about 0.8%. The receptor comes from a human donor in good health. Some libraries in this study had Jurkat cell RNA spiked in. The sample was naive CD8+ T cells from blood, with Jurkat cell RNA spiked in. Subset defined: FACS-sorted CD8+CD4-CCR7+CD45RA+ naive T cells.

The CDR3 loop reads CASGYEGARSYEQYF. In nucleotides, the CDR3 is TGTGCCAGCGGTTACGAGGGGGCGAGGTCCTACGAGCAGTACTTC. The J gene is TRBJ2-7, the V gene TRBV28; TRBD1 aligns across 7 bases. The length of the CDR3 is 15 residues. V was pared by 8 bases and J by 1 base, with 11 bases of the junction left unmatched. CDR1 MDHEN and CDR2 SYDVKM come from the germline V gene. Looking up the rest from reference TRBV28 and TRBJ2-7 gives the full variable domain: DVKVTQSSRYLVKRTGEKVFLECVQDMDHENMFWYRQDPGLGLRLIYFSYDVKMKEKGDIPEGYSVSREKKERFSLILESASTNQTSMYLCASGYEGARSYEQYFGPGTRLTVT.